Following are 24 T cell receptor beta chains from one sample sequenced in a study of shared clonotypes between healthy human individuals. Data came from immunoSEQ multiplex PCR; TCRdb stores just in-frame clones and leaves some out. Among about half a million clones listed, around 85% were seen once. Sequenced input: PBMCs. The receptor set was obtained from a middle-aged woman in good health. Some clones in this sample may be carry-over from other donors' samples.

The V gene is TRBV7-9, the J gene TRBJ1-4; perhaps TRBD1 as D (5 bases). V dropped 5 bases and J dropped 8 bases, with 18 bases sitting between them. The CDR3 covers 15 residues. Germline CDR1 is SEHNR and CDR2 is FQNEAQ (reference sequence). The DNA for the CDR3 is TGTGCCAGCAGCGGGGGTTATATGGCAGGGGAAAAACTGTTTTTT. Protein sequence: CASSGGYMAGEKLFF.

The rearrangement links TRBV6-1 to TRBJ2-7, with D unclear. V dropped 2 bases and J dropped 2 bases, with 7 bases sitting between them. Germline V gene data show CDR1 as MNHNS and CDR2 as SASEGT. The CDR3 length is 13 residues. CDR3 DNA: TGTGCCAGCAGTGAACAGGACCCCTACGAGCAGTACTTC. Protein: CASSEQDPYEQYF.

Comments on this clone: This likely came from a read error, as a far larger clone is one base away. V and J are TRBV29-1 and TRBJ1-1; D uncertain. The germline V gene has CDR1 SQVTM and CDR2 ANQGSEA. CDR3 length equals 14 residues. Trimming pared 6 bases from V and 5 bases from J, leaving 19 bases between. CDR3 sequence: CSVALWTAGTEAFF. The CDR3 DNA reads as TGCAGCGTAGCACTCTGGACGGCGGGTACTGAAGCTTTCTTT.

About this clone itself: This likely stems from a read error, as it lies one base from a far larger clone. The rearrangement uses TRBV6-5 and TRBJ2-7; TRBD1 is a possible D gene (6 bases). Germline values: CDR1 MNHEY, CDR2 SVGAGI. The CDR3 contains 16 residues. With 3 bases removed from V and 3 bases from J, the gap between germline ends came to 18 bases. CDR3 sequence (DNA): TGTGCCAGCAGTTATGGTCTGGGGGCTAGCATCTACGAGCAGTACTTC. Its protein product is CASSYGLGASIYEQYF.

Details on this clone: A far bigger clonotype differs at one base, so this is likely a read error. The sample holds other DNA sequences that translate to the same CDR3. V is TRBV30 and J is TRBJ2-5; D remains unclear. The CDR3 is made up of 13 amino acids. Germline V lookup: CDR1 GTSNPN, CDR2 SVGIG (reference sequence). DNA for the CDR3: TGTGCATGGAACAGAGTCCTTCAAGAGACCCAGTACTTC. Its translation: CAWNRVLQETQYF.

This clone showed up just once. A far larger clone is just one base off, so this is likely a read error. The sample contains more than one DNA sequence encoding this CDR3. The chain recombines TRBV27 with TRBJ2-5; no definite D call. The J call may not be correct, given that the DNA end is closer to TRBJ2-7. This CDR3 has 14 residues. CDR1 is MNHEY and CDR2 is SMNVEV in the germline V gene (reference sequence). The CDR3 sequence: CASSFLGRASEQYF. As DNA, the CDR3 is TGTGCAAGCAGTTTTTTAGGGCGAGCCTCCGAGCAGTACTTC.

The rearrangement links TRBV5-1 to TRBJ1-2; D is possibly TRBD1 (6 bases). In germline, CDR1 is SGHRS, CDR2 YFSETQ. The CDR3 runs 15 residues. The V and J ends lost 0 bases and 4 bases respectively, with 13 bases between them. The CDR3 here is CASSLAQGQGYGYTF. CDR3 nucleotide sequence: TGCGCCAGCAGCTTGGCTCAGGGGCAAGGCTATGGCTACACCTTC.

The chain uses TRBV4-1 and TRBJ1-4; D call uncertain. Trimming took 3 bases from V and 10 from J, leaving 15 bases between them. The CDR3 spans 14 residues. CDR1 MGHRA and CDR2 YSYEKL come from the germline V gene. The DNA of the CDR3 is TGCGCCAGCAGCCAGCCCCGGGAGGGTGGAAAACTGTTTTTT. Its protein is CASSQPREGGKLFF.

V and J are TRBV9 and TRBJ2-2, with D perhaps matching TRBD2 (6 bases). This CDR3 spans 15 amino acids. From germline, CDR1 is SGDLS and CDR2 YYNGEE. V lost 2 bases and J lost 8, with 16 bases in between. The CDR3: CASSVRDVAAGELFF. As DNA, the CDR3 is TGTGCCAGCAGCGTCCGGGACGTAGCGGCTGGGGAGCTGTTTTTT.

This chain uses TRBV28 with TRBJ2-7, with TRBD2 identical over 8 bases. The CDR3 has 16 amino acids. The ends lost 2 bases at V and 3 bases at J; junction bases unmatched: 9. Germline assignment: CDR1 MDHEN and CDR2 SYDVKM. Here the CDR3 reads CASSLLIAGNLYEQYF. CDR3 DNA: TGTGCCAGCAGTTTACTGATAGCGGGAAATCTCTACGAGCAGTACTTC.

The count of this clone is one. The chain uses TRBV15 and TRBJ1-3; D is possibly TRBD1 (5 bases). Trimming removed 0 bases from V and 0 bases from J, with 9 bases in between. This CDR3 has 16 amino acids. Looked up from germline, CDR1 is LNHNV and CDR2 is YYDKDF (reference sequence). The DNA for the CDR3 is TGTGCCACCAGCAGAGAACAGGTAGCCTCTGGAAACACCATATATTTT. The encoded protein is CATSREQVASGNTIYF.

The rearrangement uses TRBV7-3 and TRBJ2-1, with TRBD2 matching over 8 bases. The J segment lost 5 bases and the V segment lost 1 base, leaving 4 bases of the junction unmatched. CDR1 SGHTA and CDR2 FQGTGA come from the germline V gene. CDR3 length: 15 residues. CDR3 loop: CASSLSGRRNNEQFF. Here the CDR3 DNA reads TGTGCCAGCAGCTTAAGCGGGAGGAGAAACAATGAGCAGTTCTTC.

About this clone: A far larger clone differs by one base, so this is likely a read error. The V call is TRBV19, the J call TRBJ2-7; 8 bases agree with TRBD2. Germline CDR1 is LNHDA and CDR2 is SQIVND (reference sequence). The CDR3 has 16 residues. With 4 bases clipped from V and 6 bases from J, the junction kept 14 bases outside the gene matches. The CDR3 DNA reads as TGTGCCAGTAGTACCGGACCAGCGGGAGTGCGGGTCGAGCAGTACTTC. This translates into CASSTGPAGVRVEQYF.

The chain has TRBV5-4 and TRBJ2-7, with 10 bases fitting TRBD1. The CDR3 covers 15 residues. Trimming removed 3 bases from V and 4 bases from J; junction bases left unmatched: 7. Per the germline V gene, CDR1 is SGHNT and CDR2 is YYREEE (reference sequence). The CDR3 here is CASSSTGGAGYEQYF. The CDR3 DNA reads TGTGCCAGCAGCTCGACAGGGGGCGCAGGATACGAGCAGTACTTC.

This rearrangement joins TRBV28 to TRBJ2-2; 9 bases map to TRBD2. Trimming at V came to 7 bases and at J to 4 bases, leaving 7 bases not matched to a gene. The V gene's germline CDR1 is MDHEN and CDR2 SYDVKM. The CDR3 has 15 residues. CDR3 DNA sequence: TGTGCCAGCAAGACCCTAGCGGGATCCACCGGGGAGCTGTTTTTT. Residues: CASKTLAGSTGELFF.

The V gene is TRBV4-1, the J gene TRBJ2-7, with TRBD2 as a possible D gene (6 bases). This CDR3 contains 12 residues. Trimming pared 5 bases from V and 9 bases from J, leaving 14 bases between. Germline CDR1 MGHRA, CDR2 YSYEKL. The CDR3 reads CASSEGLSGQYF. The CDR3 region has the DNA TGCGCCAGCAGCGAAGGACTATCCGGGCAGTACTTC.

The chain uses TRBV19 and TRBJ1-1, with D perhaps matching TRBD1 (5 bases). V was cut by 8 bases and J by 7 bases, with 17 bases left in between. Germline V gene data show CDR1 as LNHDA and CDR2 as SQIVND (reference sequence). The CDR3 totals 13 residues. This CDR3 is CASSHGGAVEAFF. Here the CDR3 DNA reads TGTGCCAGTTCCCACGGTGGGGCAGTTGAAGCTTTCTTT.

This chain links TRBV28 with TRBJ1-2, with D uncertain. V gave up 11 bases and J gave up 1 base, with 11 bases separating them. The CDR3 spans 12 residues. Germline CDR1 is MDHEN and CDR2 is SYDVKM. Here the CDR3 reads CAANQVNYGYTF. CDR3 nucleotides: TGTGCCGCGAACCAGGTTAACTATGGCTACACCTTC.

The CDR3 region is CASSPSLGSMNSPLHF. The CDR3 bases are TGTGCCAGCAGCCCATCCTTGGGAAGCATGAATTCACCCCTCCACTTT. The chain couples TRBV7-8 to TRBJ1-6; D ambiguous. CDR3 length: 16 residues. V was pared by 5 bases and J by 7 bases, with 18 bases between. The germline gives CDR1 SGHVS, CDR2 FQNEAQ.

The J gene is TRBJ2-5, the V gene TRBV7-8, with TRBD1 as a possible D gene (7 bases). The CDR3 loop spans 15 amino acids. Trimming shortened V by 0 bases and J by 5 bases, and 13 bases separated the two germline ends. The germline V gene has CDR1 SGHVS and CDR2 FQNEAQ. The CDR3 nucleotides are TGTGCCAGCAGCTTAGCGGGCAGGGGGGTGGAGACCCAGTACTTC. Translated, it gives CASSLAGRGVETQYF.

In this sample, this clone turned up once. The CDR3 spells CASTGRGGGQPQHF. The CDR3 DNA is TGTGCCAGCACCGGCCGGGGCGGGGGTCAGCCCCAGCATTTT. The chain has TRBV28 and TRBJ1-5, with a weak D call TRBD1 (5 bases). This CDR3 has 14 amino acids. Trimming stripped 7 bases from V and 6 bases from J, with 16 bases between. Germline CDR1 is MDHEN and CDR2 is SYDVKM.

This clone has a single count. This chain links TRBV7-9 with TRBJ2-3, with TRBD2 matching over 10 bases. This CDR3 comprises 18 residues. Germline V gene sequence: CDR1 SEHNR, CDR2 FQNEAQ (reference sequence). V lost 6 bases, J lost 2 bases, and 14 bases stayed unmatched. CDR3 nucleotides: TGTGCCAGCAGGACTAGCGGGTTCGAGGGGACGTACACAGATACGCAGTATTTT. Translating gives CASRTSGFEGTYTDTQYF.

The sample holds one count of this clone. With only one base between it and a far larger clone, this is likely a read error. The V and J genes are TRBV25-1 and TRBJ2-7, with 13 bases fitting TRBD2. The CDR3 covers 15 residues. The germline V gene encodes CDR1 MGHDK and CDR2 SYGVNS. CDR3 amino acids: CAGSAGLAGVDEQYF. CDR3 in DNA: TGTGCCGGCAGTGCCGGACTAGCGGGAGTCGACGAGCAGTACTTC.

This rearrangement joins TRBV7-3 to TRBJ2-7; D is possibly TRBD1 or TRBD2 (5 bases each). The CDR3 covers 14 residues. Trimming shortened V by 1 base and J by 2 bases, and 9 bases separated the two germline ends. Germline V CDR1 and CDR2: SGHTA, FQGTGA. The CDR3 nucleotides read TGTGCCAGCAGCTTAAGGGACGGAGCCTACGAGCAGTACTTC. Amino acids: CASSLRDGAYEQYF.